This passage covers 18 T cell receptor beta chains from one sample sequenced in a study of blood T cell repertoires in COVID-19. TCRdb's copy holds only in-frame clones and misses some; the assay was immunoSEQ multiplex PCR. This repertoire shows a few hundred thousand clones, around 84% found once; its top ten account for around 4.1%. The specimen sequenced was PBMCs or T cells enriched from blood (not recorded which). The origin of the receptors is a man aged 30 to 45 with acute COVID-19.

This clone was counted a few times. The V call is TRBV6-1, the J call TRBJ1-6; D may be TRBD1 (5 bases). From germline, CDR1 is MNHNS and CDR2 SASEGT. CDR3 size: 15 residues. V was clipped by 1 base and J by 7 bases, with 11 bases between them. Here the CDR3 DNA reads TGTGCCAGCAGTGAAGAAGCAGGGAAAAATTCACCCCTCCACTTT. This gives the protein CASSEEAGKNSPLHF.

The chain employs TRBV3-1 (or the pseudogene TRBV3-2) and TRBJ2-1, with 8 bases that match TRBD2. With V trimmed by 4 bases and J by 8 bases, 1 base remained unmatched. CDR1 is LGHDT and CDR2 is YNNKEL in the germline V gene (reference sequence). This CDR3 spans 12 amino acids. The CDR3 is CASSRTSHEQFF. The DNA of the CDR3 is TGTGCCAGCAGCCGGACTAGCCATGAGCAGTTCTTC.

This clone came up a few times. An end of the junction differs from the germline gene, which may be a read error. The gene calls are TRBV5-1 and TRBJ1-1; TRBD1 is a possible D gene (5 bases). The germline V gene encodes CDR1 SGHRS and CDR2 YFSETQ. The CDR3 length is 12 residues. DNA for the CDR3: TGTGCCAGCAGCTTGTCGCAGGGTGAGGCTTTCTTT. This translates into CASSLSQGEAFF. The whole variable domain, filled in from reference TRBV5-1 and TRBJ1-1, reads KAGVTQTPRYLIKTRGQQVTLSCSPISGHRSVSWYQQTPGQGLQFLFEYFSETQRNKGNFPGRFSGRQFSNSRSEMNVSTLELGDSALYLCASSLSQGEAFFGQGTRLTVV.

The V call is TRBV19, the J call TRBJ2-2; 11 nucleotides match TRBD1. The V segment lost 6 bases and the J segment 6 bases; nucleotides outside the gene matches: 15. The CDR3 consists of 18 residues. Germline assignment: CDR1 LNHDA and CDR2 SQIVND (reference sequence). The CDR3 region has the DNA TGTGCCAGTAGCGGGACAGGGGGTTGGAGCGGGAATCCCGGGGAGCTGTTTTTT. This sequence encodes CASSGTGGWSGNPGELFF.

Only one count was recorded for this clone. Its ends do not fully match the called genes, so a read error is possible. J is TRBJ2-5 and V is TRBV5-1; D call uncertain. Germline V lookup: CDR1 SGHRS, CDR2 YFSETQ. This CDR3 is built from 11 residues. The CDR3 DNA follows: TGTGCCAGCAGCTTCGAAGAGACCCAGTACTTC. Translated: CASSFEETQYF.

J is TRBJ2-3 and V is TRBV7-3; 7 positions match TRBD1. After removal of 0 bases from V and 2 bases from J, the junction contained 8 bases not matched to a gene. CDR3 length: 17 residues. Per germline, CDR1 SGHTA and CDR2 FQGTGA. The CDR3 coding sequence is TGTGCCAGCAGCTTAACCCCGAGGGGGCGGGTCACAGATACGCAGTATTTT. Translating gives CASSLTPRGRVTDTQYF.

The chain carries TRBV15 and TRBJ1-1, with 7 bases aligning to TRBD1. CDR1 is LNHNV and CDR2 is YYDKDF in the germline V gene (reference sequence). This CDR3 comprises 12 residues. V gave up 4 bases and J gave up 9 bases; unmatched junction bases: 5. This chain's CDR3 is CATSTRDSKAFF. In DNA form, the CDR3 reads TGTGCCACCAGCACCCGGGACAGCAAAGCTTTCTTT.

The chain joins TRBV2 to TRBJ2-1, with 8 positions matching TRBD2. The CDR3 runs to 14 residues. V lost 9 bases and J lost 4; bases outside the gene matches: 8. Germline V lookup: CDR1 SNHLY, CDR2 FYNNEI. CDR3 nucleotides: TGTGCCAGGGGGGGAGCGGGAGAGTACAATGAGCAGTTCTTC. Its protein is CARGGAGEYNEQFF.

This clone was detected ten times or more. J is TRBJ1-1 and V is TRBV2, with 7 bases aligning to TRBD1. Germline V gives CDR1 SNHLY, CDR2 FYNNEI. The CDR3 is 15 residues long. Trimming removed 4 bases from V and 4 bases from J; junction bases left unmatched: 9. Here the CDR3 DNA reads TGTGCCAGCAGTGTTGGACAGGCGTTGGGCACTGAAGCTTTCTTT. It encodes CASSVGQALGTEAFF.

The rearrangement joins TRBV30 to TRBJ1-5; D is undetermined. V lost 5 bases, J lost 5 bases, and 10 bases lay in between. Germline loops: CDR1 GTSNPN, CDR2 SVGIG (reference sequence). The CDR3 runs to 12 residues. CDR3 in amino acids: CAWGPRDQPQHF. DNA of the CDR3: TGTGCCTGGGGGCCGCGCGATCAGCCCCAGCATTTT.

The chain has TRBV4-3 and TRBJ2-7; 8 bases are shared with TRBD1. This CDR3 contains 15 residues. Germline V gene sequence: CDR1 LGHNA, CDR2 YSLEER. V trimming: 3 bases; J trimming: 1 base; junction bases outside the gene matches: 5. The DNA of the CDR3 is TGCGCCAGCAGCCATAGGGACAGGCCTTCCTACGAGCAGTACGTC. Protein: CASSHRDRPSYEQYV.

V and J are TRBV27 and TRBJ1-5; 8 bases agree with TRBD1. The junction had 9 bases not matched to a gene; V was cut back by 2 bases and J by 6 bases. From germline, CDR1 is MNHEY and CDR2 SMNVEV (reference sequence). This CDR3 contains 16 residues. The CDR3 loop is CASSLRLGQGLQPQHF. The DNA for the CDR3 is TGTGCCAGCAGTTTACGGCTTGGACAGGGCCTTCAGCCCCAGCATTTT.

The chain links TRBV9 to TRBJ2-3, with 7 nucleotides matching TRBD2. The CDR3 has 17 amino acids. Germline CDR1 SGDLS, CDR2 YYNGEE. Trimming cost V 0 bases and J 3 bases; bases outside gene matches: 10. The CDR3 sequence: CASSVGPRGRATDTQYF. The DNA of the CDR3 is TGTGCCAGCAGCGTAGGACCCCGCGGGAGAGCGACAGATACGCAGTATTTT.

The V call is TRBV27, the J call TRBJ2-1, with a possible D match to TRBD2 (6 bases). Trimming stripped 6 bases from V and 6 bases from J, with 18 bases between. This CDR3 is built from 15 residues. The germline gives CDR1 MNHEY, CDR2 SMNVEV (reference sequence). The CDR3 DNA is TGTGCCAGCAGCTCCCCGGGACTCCCAGGCAATGAGCAGTTCTTC. The encoded protein is CASSSPGLPGNEQFF.

The chain carries TRBV2 and TRBJ1-2, with 9 nucleotides matching TRBD1. Germline V gene sequence: CDR1 SNHLY, CDR2 FYNNEI. The CDR3 length is 15 residues. V shed 5 bases and J 4 bases; nucleotides not matched to a gene: 8. The CDR3 coding sequence is TGTGCCAGCAGTCACCCGGGACAGGGCCTCTATGGCTACACCTTC. Its translation is CASSHPGQGLYGYTF.

The chain employs TRBV3-1 (or the pseudogene TRBV3-2) and TRBJ1-2; 8 nucleotides line up with TRBD1. The CDR3 covers 17 residues. The junction had 8 bases not matched to a gene; V was cut back by 1 base and J by 1 base. Germline values: CDR1 LGHDT, CDR2 YNNKEL (reference sequence). The CDR3: CASSQADRGRSNYGYTF. CDR3 nucleotides: TGTGCCAGCAGCCAAGCAGACAGGGGACGGAGTAACTATGGCTACACCTTC.

Points on this clone: Germline and junction disagree at one end, which may indicate a read error. This chain links TRBV5-1 with TRBJ2-3; TRBD2 might be the D (5 bases). CDR1 SGHRS and CDR2 YFSETQ come from the germline V gene. The CDR3 consists of 13 residues. The CDR3, as DNA: TGTGCCAGCAGCTTGGCCGGGGTAGATACGCAGTATTTT. It encodes CASSLAGVDTQYF.

The chain combines TRBV6-5 with TRBJ2-1; no definite D call. Germline V gives CDR1 MNHEY, CDR2 SVGAGI. CDR3 length equals 14 residues. Between the trimmed V and J ends, which lost 3 bases and 0 bases, there was a span of 6 bases. The CDR3 nucleotides are TGTGCCAGCAGTTATGTCAGCTCCTACAATGAGCAGTTCTTC. Protein sequence: CASSYVSSYNEQFF.